This is a list of T cell receptor beta chains from one sample in a study of T cells after yellow fever vaccination. TCRdb passed the 5' RACE reads through MiXCR, listing each CDR3 protein once. Here the sample spans 80,000 to 100,000 distinct CDR3 sequences, roughly 5.2% being singletons. Source: CD8+ T cells sorted from PBMCs, taken 10 days after the yellow fever booster vaccination. These receptors all stem from a man between 18 and 29 years old who received the YFV17D yellow fever vaccine. CDR3s include the opening cysteine and the closing phenylalanine or tryptophan. Only some rows state a clone size, as once, few, many or a class for expanded clones.

size: NA; J: TRBJ2-2; V: TRBV7-6; CDR3: CASSPIGELFF
size: NA; J: TRBJ1-3; V: TRBV4-1; CDR3: CASSQDPGVGNTIYF
size: few; J: TRBJ1-1; V: TRBV5-1; CDR3: CASSLDPLGAEAFF
size: few; J: TRBJ2-1; V: TRBV7-9; CDR3: CASRTGTPNEQFF
size: NA; J: TRBJ2-7; V: TRBV7-2; CDR3: CASSLVPQEQYF
size: NA; J: TRBJ1-1; V: TRBV27; CDR3: CASILVFRGNTEAFF
size: many; J: TRBJ2-2; V: TRBV3-1; CDR3: CASSPRQGGGELFF
size: NA; J: TRBJ2-2; V: TRBV7-9; CDR3: CASSPPDREFDTGELFF
size: NA; J: TRBJ1-5; V: TRBV5-6; CDR3: CATGCRCQPQHF
size: NA; J: TRBJ2-7; V: TRBV7-2; CDR3: CASSFTGTPREQYF
size: NA; J: TRBJ1-1; V: TRBV28; CDR3: CASSFRYGGVYTEAFF
size: few; J: TRBJ2-1; V: TRBV5-1; CDR3: CASSNGQGWRFEQFF
size: NA; J: TRBJ2-3; V: TRBV10-2; CDR3: CASSVQGLTSTDTQYF
size: few; J: TRBJ1-2; V: TRBV10-3; CDR3: CAISDPDRALGYGYTF
size: few; J: TRBJ1-1; V: TRBV5-1; CDR3: CASSLWGSETNFPEAFF
size: many; J: TRBJ2-7; V: TRBV5-1; CDR3: CASSSTLEEQYF
size: many; J: TRBJ1-2; V: TRBV29-1; CDR3: CSVGQGGDGYTF
size: few; J: TRBJ2-1; V: TRBV5-1; CDR3: CASSFGTGTRNEQFF
size: NA; J: TRBJ1-6; V: TRBV21-1; CDR3: CASSKGGTFNSPLHF
size: few; J: TRBJ2-6; V: TRBV6-5; CDR3: CASSYSLGSDLTF
size: NA; J: TRBJ2-5; V: TRBV12-3/TRBV12-4; CDR3: CASSLTRNPQETHYF
size: many; J: TRBJ1-5; V: TRBV14; CDR3: CASSQGVYQPQHF
size: many; J: TRBJ1-1; V: TRBV7-7; CDR3: CASSPLGTEAFF
size: few; J: TRBJ2-1; V: TRBV5-5; CDR3: CASSRPGIRVHEQFF
size: many; J: TRBJ1-6; V: TRBV6-1; CDR3: CASPAKDGENSPLHF
size: few; J: TRBJ1-2; V: TRBV7-2; CDR3: CASSSYRGTYGYTF
size: NA; J: TRBJ1-1; V: TRBV5-1; CDR3: CASSMDLRGAFF
size: few; J: TRBJ1-5; V: TRBV27; CDR3: CASSPGQGNQPQHF
size: few; J: TRBJ2-5; V: TRBV7-9; CDR3: CASSLGPDSQETQYF
size: few; J: TRBJ2-3; V: TRBV7-6; CDR3: CASSSTRTGGTSTDTQYF
size: many; J: TRBJ2-7; V: TRBV15; CDR3: CATSRVEGHEQYF
size: NA; J: TRBJ2-2; V: TRBV14; CDR3: CASSQERLTGELFF
size: NA; J: TRBJ2-3; V: TRBV30; CDR3: CAWSRLARGTDTQYF
size: NA; J: TRBJ1-5; V: TRBV20-1; CDR3: CSARDPGSSNQPQHF
size: few; J: TRBJ1-1; V: TRBV15; CDR3: CATSRYSPYTGGLVDTEAFF
size: NA; J: TRBJ1-1; V: TRBV7-6; CDR3: CASSLGTRIGNTEAFF
size: few; J: TRBJ2-7; V: TRBV7-7; CDR3: CASSLEPGIYEQYF
size: NA; J: TRBJ2-2; V: TRBV4-1; CDR3: CASSPFSSGSGELFF
size: many; J: TRBJ2-4; V: TRBV5-6; CDR3: CASRDRGANIQYF
size: NA; J: TRBJ1-2; V: TRBV6-1; CDR3: CASSEWRGISNYGYTF
size: few; J: TRBJ1-4; V: TRBV15; CDR3: CATSRGRVGTNEKLFF
size: NA; J: TRBJ2-3; V: TRBV19; CDR3: CASSSGWQGLTITDTQYF
size: NA; J: TRBJ2-5; V: TRBV20-1; CDR3: CSAYLVGVGETQYF
size: few; J: TRBJ2-3; V: TRBV4-3; CDR3: CASSQGPGGRTDTQYF
size: few; J: TRBJ1-5; V: TRBV9; CDR3: CASSVYGGEEPQHF
size: many; J: TRBJ2-4; V: TRBV7-3; CDR3: CASSPTGGENIQYF
size: NA; J: TRBJ1-2; V: TRBV7-6; CDR3: CASSLGWGENGYTF
size: few; J: TRBJ2-5; V: TRBV5-1; CDR3: CASSLGREVRQETQYF
size: few; J: TRBJ2-5; V: TRBV7-9; CDR3: CASSLRELGLETQYF
size: few; J: TRBJ2-3; V: TRBV6-4; CDR3: CASSEGPFPSTDTQYF
size: few; J: TRBJ1-2; V: TRBV5-8; CDR3: CASSFPSSGTGYTF
size: NA; J: TRBJ2-1; V: TRBV11-2; CDR3: CASSHSGGPVRGGFF